The 15 T cell receptor beta chains below all came from one sample that was sequenced in a study of T cell responses to AZD1222 COVID-19 vaccine. Sequenced by immunoSEQ multiplex PCR; TCRdb stores in-frame clones only, minus some. The data hold some 150,000 clones, with 93% observed a single time. The sample in question was peripheral blood, obtained on day 0 of MenACWY control vaccination. The source is an adult in good health.

This chain connects TRBV28 to TRBJ1-4; possible D gene TRBD1, 6 bases. The CDR3 covers 14 residues. Germline CDR1 and CDR2: MDHEN and SYDVKM. Trimming took 9 bases from V and 7 from J, leaving 18 bases between them. CDR3 bases: TGTGCCAGTACGGACAGCCGAGAAGGTGAAAAACTGTTTTTT. Its translation: CASTDSREGEKLFF.

This sequence joins TRBV29-1 and TRBJ1-1; 7 bases match TRBD1. Germline V gene sequence: CDR1 SQVTM, CDR2 ANQGSEA. With 4 bases clipped from V and 1 base from J, the junction kept 12 bases outside the gene matches. There are 16 residues in the CDR3. The chain's CDR3 is CSVGDSLGGRNTEAFF. As DNA, the CDR3 is TGCAGCGTTGGGGACAGTCTCGGGGGTCGGAACACTGAAGCTTTCTTT.

V gene TRBV6-1 combines with J gene TRBJ1-2; TRBD1 is a possible D gene (5 bases). Trimming removed 3 bases from V and 2 bases from J, with 7 bases in between. The length of the CDR3 is 13 residues. Per germline, CDR1 MNHNS and CDR2 SASEGT. The CDR3 DNA reads TGTGCCAGCAGTGAGGCAGGGAACTATGGCTACACCTTC. This encodes CASSEAGNYGYTF.

The CDR3 region is CASMADRGETEAFF. DNA of the CDR3: TGCGCCAGCATGGCGGACAGGGGAGAAACTGAAGCTTTCTTT. The chain couples TRBV5-1 to TRBJ1-1, with TRBD1 identical over 9 bases. The germline V gene has CDR1 SGHRS and CDR2 YFSETQ. CDR3 length equals 14 residues. Unmatched junction bases numbered 8, after V lost 6 bases and J lost 5 bases.

V is TRBV7-6 and J is TRBJ2-2; D gene uncertain. CDR1 and CDR2 from the germline V gene are SGHVS and FNYEAQ. The CDR3 extends over 13 amino acids. Trimming took off 4 bases at V and 5 bases at J, with 8 bases between the two ends. The CDR3 nucleotides are TGTGCCAGCAGCTATAAACAGACCGGGGAGCTGTTTTTT. Translation: CASSYKQTGELFF.

The genes are TRBV5-1 and TRBJ2-4; D gene uncertain. With 1 base removed from V and 4 bases from J, the gap between germline ends came to 12 bases. This CDR3 has 15 amino acids. Germline V lookup: CDR1 SGHRS, CDR2 YFSETQ. The CDR3 sequence is CASSLSSPAKNIQYF. In DNA form, the CDR3 reads TGCGCCAGCAGCTTGTCTAGTCCGGCAAAAAACATTCAGTACTTC.

This chain joins TRBV5-1 and TRBJ1-1; D remains unclear. V lost 3 bases to trimming and J lost 5 bases, with 11 bases between them. The germline V gene has CDR1 SGHRS and CDR2 YFSETQ. This CDR3 comprises 13 residues. CDR3 amino acids: CASSSIRETEAFF. CDR3 bases: TGCGCCAGCAGCTCAATACGGGAGACTGAAGCTTTCTTT.

This chain connects TRBV30 to TRBJ1-2, with a weak D call TRBD1 (5 bases). V gave up 3 bases and J gave up 8 bases, with 22 bases separating them. Germline V gene sequence: CDR1 GTSNPN, CDR2 SVGIG (reference sequence). CDR3 length equals 15 residues. DNA for the CDR3: TGTGCCTGGAGGAGGGTAGGGACGGAACCGGGCGGCTACACCTTC. This translates into CAWRRVGTEPGGYTF.

The genes are TRBV5-8 and TRBJ1-1; D is ambiguous. CDR3 length: 13 residues. Germline CDR1 and CDR2: SGHTS and YDEGEE. V dropped 0 bases and J dropped 4 bases, with 7 bases sitting between them. The CDR3 DNA is TGTGCCAGCAGCTTGGTACACCTCACTGAAGCTTTCTTT. Encoded protein: CASSLVHLTEAFF.

The chain links TRBV4-2 to TRBJ1-4; TRBD1 matches at 8 bases. The V segment lost 0 bases and the J segment 8 bases; nucleotides outside the gene matches: 8. CDR3 size: 16 residues. Per the germline V gene, CDR1 is LGHNA and CDR2 is YNFKEQ. CDR3 sequence (DNA): TGTGCCAGCAGCCAAGATTCTCCGACAGGGGACGAAAAACTGTTTTTT. Translated: CASSQDSPTGDEKLFF.

The chain couples TRBV21-1 to TRBJ1-2. TRBV21-1 is termed a pseudogene. The CDR3 is made up of 15 amino acids. The CDR3 loop is CASSKVGTAPYGYTF. CDR3 in DNA: TGTGCCAGCAGCAAAGTGGGGACGGCGCCCTATGGCTACACCTTC.

V is TRBV5-1 and J is TRBJ1-3, with 7 positions matching TRBD1. Germline V gives CDR1 SGHRS, CDR2 YFSETQ. V trimming: 0 bases; J trimming: 4 bases; junction bases outside the gene matches: 4. This CDR3 has 15 residues. The CDR3 nucleotides read TGCGCCAGCAGCTTGGAGCCGGGACAGGGAAACACCATATATTTT. Protein product: CASSLEPGQGNTIYF.

The chain couples TRBV7-9 to TRBJ1-2; tentatively, D is TRBD1 (5 bases). There are 14 residues in the CDR3. Germline CDR1 and CDR2: SEHNR and FQNEAQ (reference sequence). Trimming stripped 1 base from V and 6 bases from J, with 12 bases between. CDR3 bases: TGTGCCAGCAGCTTAGTGAGCAGGGTTAATGGCTACACCTTC. Translated: CASSLVSRVNGYTF.

The rearrangement links TRBV28 to TRBJ1-2; D gene unclear. V was shortened by 5 bases and J by 8 bases, with 18 bases between the two germline ends. CDR1 MDHEN and CDR2 SYDVKM come from the germline V gene. The CDR3 is 14 amino acids. This CDR3 reads CASSPARTQRGYTF. CDR3 bases: TGTGCCAGCAGTCCTGCCCGGACCCAGAGGGGCTACACCTTC.

The chain couples TRBV6-1 to TRBJ2-7; D uncertain. This CDR3 contains 16 residues. V dropped 3 bases and J dropped 6 bases, with 21 bases sitting between them. The germline gives CDR1 MNHNS, CDR2 SASEGT. The CDR3 reads CASSDSLGGLVGEQYF. DNA of the CDR3: TGTGCCAGCAGTGATAGCTTAGGCGGCCTAGTGGGCGAGCAGTACTTC.